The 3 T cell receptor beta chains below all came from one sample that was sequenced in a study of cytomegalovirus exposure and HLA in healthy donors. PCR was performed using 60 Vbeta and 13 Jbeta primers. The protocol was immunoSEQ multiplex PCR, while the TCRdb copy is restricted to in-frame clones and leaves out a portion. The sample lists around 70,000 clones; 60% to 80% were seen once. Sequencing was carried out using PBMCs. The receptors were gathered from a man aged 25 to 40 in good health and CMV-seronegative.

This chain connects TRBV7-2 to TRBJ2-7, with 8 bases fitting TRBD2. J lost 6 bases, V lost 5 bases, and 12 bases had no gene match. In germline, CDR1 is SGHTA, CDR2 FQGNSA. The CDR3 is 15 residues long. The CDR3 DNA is TGTGCCAGCAGCCGAAGCGGGGGTAAGATTTTCGAGCAGTACTTC. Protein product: CASSRSGGKIFEQYF.

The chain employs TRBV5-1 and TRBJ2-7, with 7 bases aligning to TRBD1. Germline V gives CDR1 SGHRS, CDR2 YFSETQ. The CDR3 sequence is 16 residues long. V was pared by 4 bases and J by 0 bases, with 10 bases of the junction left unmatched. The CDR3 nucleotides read TGCGCCAGCAGCCTAACGGGACAGTCGAGCTCCTACGAGCAGTACTTC. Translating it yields CASSLTGQSSSYEQYF.

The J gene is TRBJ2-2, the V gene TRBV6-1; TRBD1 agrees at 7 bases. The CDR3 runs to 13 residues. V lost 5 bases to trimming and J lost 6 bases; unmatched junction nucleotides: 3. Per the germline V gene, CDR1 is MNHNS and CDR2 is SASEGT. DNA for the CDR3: TGTGCCAGCAGTCCCACAGGGGCCGGGGAGCTGTTTTTT. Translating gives CASSPTGAGELFF.